A single T cell receptor beta chain is shown here with its context. Clones were read by immunoSEQ multiplex PCR, and TCRdb kept only the in-frame ones, dropping some. Found here are approximately 190,000 clones, about 88% of them singletons; the top ten hold around 25%. Between the trimmed V and J ends, which lost 4 bases and 0 bases, there was a span of 10 bases. The CDR3 totals 15 residues. Germline V gene data show CDR1 as SGHTS and CDR2 as YDEGEE. The data derive from a study of blood T cell repertoires in COVID-19. About the study: Cohort 3 donors were reported recovered after two negative PCRs, clearance, or symptom resolution. Whether acute or convalescent, the COVID-19 samples came from the United States, Italy and Spain. Sources were T cells, B-cell-depleted T cells, or PBMCs; the material itself was cDNA or gDNA.

Participants, roughly 18 to 90 years old, spanned more than 20 US areas. The TCR sequence derives from a woman aged 40 to 49 in a cohort exposed to, infected with or recovered from COVID-19 (not recorded which). Sequenced: PBMCs or T cells enriched from blood (not recorded which). The rearrangement uses TRBV5-8 and TRBJ1-4; D gene uncertain. The CDR3 sequence: CASSPGEATNEKLFF. The CDR3 region has the DNA TGTGCCAGCAGCCCTGGGGAGGCAACTAATGAAAAACTGTTTTTT.